One and the same sample provided the 21 T cell receptor beta chains below, sequenced in a study of blood T cell repertoires in COVID-19. Only in-frame clones appear in the TCRdb table, and some are missing; sequencing was by immunoSEQ multiplex PCR. Of roughly 270,000 clones in the sample, approximately 82% were seen once. Source material: PBMCs or T cells enriched from blood (not recorded which). The receptors were gathered from a man aged 40-55 years who had been exposed to COVID-19.

The CDR3, as DNA: TGTGCCAGTAGCGGATCCGGCGGGAGGGCCGTGGAGCAGTTCTTC. Protein product: CASSGSGGRAVEQFF. V gene TRBV19 combines with J gene TRBJ2-1; 9 positions agree with TRBD2. Germline V gene data show CDR1 as LNHDA and CDR2 as SQIVND (reference sequence). The CDR3 covers 15 residues. Trimming cost V 6 bases and J 10 bases; bases outside gene matches: 13.

This clone was seen a handful of times. V is TRBV30 and J is TRBJ1-1; unclear D gene. The CDR3 is made up of 11 amino acids. Trimming left V 2 bases short and J 11 bases short, with 12 bases between. CDR1 is GTSNPN and CDR2 is SVGIG in the germline V gene (reference sequence). CDR3 region: CAWSTNRRAFF. CDR3 coding DNA: TGTGCCTGGAGTACGAACCGGCGGGCTTTCTTT.

CDR3 in amino acids: CASSLTAVGEQFF. CDR3 nucleotides: TGTGCCAGCAGCTTAACGGCGGTCGGCGAGCAGTTCTTC. The rearrangement links TRBV7-3 to TRBJ2-1; D is uncertain. The CDR3 length is 13 residues. The germline gives CDR1 SGHTA, CDR2 FQGTGA. The V and J ends lost 0 bases and 10 bases respectively, with 10 bases between them.

The gene calls are TRBV24-1 and TRBJ2-7; D is perhaps TRBD1 (5 bases). The CDR3 extends over 12 amino acids. Between the trimmed V and J ends, which lost 3 bases and 5 bases, there was a span of 7 bases. From germline, CDR1 is KGHDR and CDR2 SFDVKD. CDR3 DNA sequence: TGTGCCACCAGTGATCTCAGGGACGAGCAGTACTTC. Translating it yields CATSDLRDEQYF.

Only one count was recorded for this clone. The CDR3 protein is CASSGGGYGREQYF. The DNA of the CDR3 is TGCGCCAGCAGCGGTGGGGGGTATGGGCGCGAGCAGTACTTC. J is TRBJ2-7 and V is TRBV5-1, with D tentatively TRBD2 (6 bases). There are 14 residues in the CDR3. The germline V gene has CDR1 SGHRS and CDR2 YFSETQ. Trimming removed 4 bases from V and 6 bases from J, with 17 bases in between.

This chain joins TRBV19 and TRBJ1-1; 8 bases are a match to TRBD1. The junction had 7 bases not matched to a gene; V was cut back by 5 bases and J by 8 bases. The CDR3 runs to 13 residues. Looked up from germline, CDR1 is LNHDA and CDR2 is SQIVND (reference sequence). The CDR3 sequence: CASSLGDRREAFF. The CDR3 nucleotides read TGTGCCAGTAGTCTCGGGGACAGGCGGGAAGCTTTCTTT.

The chain uses TRBV3-1 (or the pseudogene TRBV3-2) and TRBJ2-3; no firm D call. CDR3 length: 16 amino acids. V lost 0 bases, J lost 0 bases, and 10 bases lay in between. Looked up from germline, CDR1 is LGHDT and CDR2 is YNNKEL (reference sequence). The CDR3 nucleotides are TGTGCCAGCAGCCAAGACAGAGGCACAAGCACAGATACGCAGTATTTT. Translation: CASSQDRGTSTDTQYF.

V usage is TRBV6-5 and J usage is TRBJ2-7, with 7 bases fitting TRBD1. This CDR3 contains 12 residues. The V and J ends lost 6 bases and 9 bases, in that order; junction bases with no gene match: 8. Germline lookup yields CDR1 MNHEY and CDR2 SVGAGI. As DNA, the CDR3 is TGTGCCAGCAGGCAGGGATCAGGGGGGCAGTACTTC. Its protein is CASRQGSGGQYF.

CDR3 sequence reads: CASRPGSVETQYF. Written as DNA, the CDR3 is TGTGCCAGCAGGCCGGGGAGCGTAGAGACCCAGTACTTC. The V and J genes are TRBV12-3 or TRBV12-4 and TRBJ2-5; perhaps TRBD2 as D (5 bases). This CDR3 comprises 13 residues. Trimming took 6 bases from V and 4 from J, leaving 12 bases between them.

This chain uses TRBV30 with TRBJ2-1; the D gene is possibly TRBD2 (6 bases). Per the germline V gene, CDR1 is GTSNPN and CDR2 is SVGIG (reference sequence). The CDR3 has 15 residues. V was shortened by 6 bases and J by 8 bases, with 23 bases between the two germline ends. The CDR3: CACGPRRTSKDEQFF. The CDR3 DNA is TGTGCCTGCGGCCCCAGGAGAACTAGCAAGGATGAGCAGTTCTTC. Complete variable domain (other parts from reference TRBV30 and TRBJ2-1): SQTIHQWPATLVQPVGSPLSLECTVEGTSNPNLYWYRQAAGRGLQLLFYSVGIGQISSEVPQNLSASRPQDRQFILSSKKLLLSDSGFYLCACGPRRTSKDEQFFGPGTRLTVL.

The chain recombines TRBV2 with TRBJ2-5, with 9 bases lining up with TRBD2. Germline V lookup: CDR1 SNHLY, CDR2 FYNNEI. This CDR3 is built from 18 residues. Trimming removed 4 bases from V and 1 base from J; junction bases left unmatched: 13. Written as DNA, the CDR3 is TGTGCCAGCAGTGCCCCCCCGGGGGCGGGAGGGCCCCAAGAGACCCAGTACTTC. It translates to CASSAPPGAGGPQETQYF.

The CDR3 spells CAWTPGRDGEKLFF. The CDR3 DNA is TGTGCCTGGACCCCAGGGAGGGACGGCGAAAAACTGTTTTTT. This rearrangement joins TRBV30 to TRBJ1-4, with D perhaps TRBD1 (5 bases). The ends were cut back, 4 bases at V and 8 bases at J, with 17 bases in the middle. CDR1 GTSNPN and CDR2 SVGIG come from the germline V gene (reference sequence). The CDR3 has 14 residues.

V gene TRBV5-1 combines with J gene TRBJ1-2; 9 bases fit TRBD1. The V gene's germline CDR1 is SGHRS and CDR2 YFSETQ. With 4 bases clipped from V and 8 bases from J, the junction kept 18 bases outside the gene matches. CDR3 length: 17 residues. CDR3 residues: CASSGGESRDRVEGYTF. In DNA, the CDR3 is TGCGCCAGCAGCGGCGGGGAGAGCCGGGACAGGGTGGAGGGCTACACCTTC.

In its sample, this clone was seen once. The V gene is TRBV6-4, the J gene TRBJ2-3, with TRBD2 identical over 8 bases. CDR3 length equals 17 residues. Trimming removed 2 bases from V and 3 bases from J; junction bases left unmatched: 10. In germline, CDR1 is MRHNA, CDR2 SNTAGT. CDR3 DNA sequence: TGTGCCAGCAGTGACCGGAAAGCGGGAGAGTCAACAGATACGCAGTATTTT. Protein product: CASSDRKAGESTDTQYF.

This chain uses TRBV19 with TRBJ1-1; D is ambiguous. The CDR3 sequence is 15 residues long. V lost 1 base and J lost 0, with 9 bases in between. Per germline, CDR1 LNHDA and CDR2 SQIVND (reference sequence). This chain's CDR3 is CASSIGPAVNTEAFF. The CDR3, as DNA: TGTGCCAGTAGTATAGGGCCAGCGGTGAACACTGAAGCTTTCTTT.

About this clone: A single base is all that separates this from a far larger clone, so a read error is likely. The rearrangement uses TRBV14 and TRBJ1-1, with no clear D. The germline V gene encodes CDR1 SGHDN and CDR2 FVKESK. CDR3 size: 13 residues. The V gene lost 2 bases and the J gene lost 1 base, with 5 bases spanning the gap. The CDR3 sequence: CASSQQWNTEAFF. The CDR3 DNA reads TGTGCCAGCAGCCAACAGTGGAACACTGAAGCTTTCTTT.

The chain links TRBV30 to TRBJ2-1; D is uncertain. CDR3 length: 13 amino acids. From germline, CDR1 is GTSNPN and CDR2 SVGIG (reference sequence). V was pared by 2 bases and J by 5 bases, with 10 bases between. CDR3 DNA sequence: TGTGCCTGGAGTCGCAGATCAAACAATGAGCAGTTCTTC. Protein sequence: CAWSRRSNNEQFF.

The rearrangement joins TRBV9 to TRBJ2-5; a weak D match, TRBD2 (6 bases). V lost 4 bases and J 4 bases, leaving 17 bases between the germline ends. From germline, CDR1 is SGDLS and CDR2 YYNGEE. The CDR3 sequence is 15 residues long. This CDR3 reads CASSRSEGFGETQYF. The CDR3 DNA is TGTGCCAGCAGCCGCTCGGAGGGATTTGGAGAGACCCAGTACTTC.

V is TRBV12-5 and J is TRBJ2-2, with D maybe TRBD2 (5 bases). Germline CDR1 reads LGHNT; CDR2 reads FRNRAP. This CDR3 comprises 18 residues. With 0 bases removed from V and 1 base from J, the gap between germline ends came to 15 bases. This CDR3 reads CASGLVSSRAGNTGELFF. CDR3 DNA: TGTGCTAGTGGTTTGGTCTCGAGTCGGGCGGGGAACACCGGGGAGCTGTTTTTT.

DNA of the CDR3: TGTGCCAGCAGCGTAGATGAGGGGGCTTTTACTGAAGCTTTCTTT. Protein sequence: CASSVDEGAFTEAFF. The chain combines TRBV9 with TRBJ1-1; TRBD1 agrees at 7 bases. Germline V gives CDR1 SGDLS, CDR2 YYNGEE. The CDR3 contains 15 residues. V shed 0 bases and J 5 bases; nucleotides not matched to a gene: 7.

This clone was observed a few times. The chain is built from TRBV4-1 and TRBJ2-7; D may be TRBD2 (6 bases). The CDR3 runs to 15 residues. Germline lookup yields CDR1 MGHRA and CDR2 YSYEKL. V dropped 0 bases and J dropped 3 bases, with 12 bases sitting between them. CDR3 loop: CASSQEEGNVYEQYF. CDR3 DNA sequence: TGCGCCAGCAGCCAAGAGGAGGGTAACGTCTACGAGCAGTACTTC.